This record looks at one T cell receptor (beta chain) sequence and its context. The germline CDR1 and CDR2 sequences are SGHAT and FQNNGV. Trimming cost V 5 bases and J 9 bases, with 11 bases left between them. This CDR3 has 13 amino acids. The source of the sample is a study of blood T cell repertoires in COVID-19. As for the study in general: Sites across the United States, Italy and Spain contributed samples from acute and convalescent COVID-19. The analysed material was cDNA or gDNA that came from T cells, B-cell-depleted T cells, or PBMCs.

Authors' processing steps: Nucleated cell number was recorded as an estimate derived from reference gene primer amplification. TCRdb's copy holds only in-frame clones and misses some; the assay was immunoSEQ multiplex PCR. V and J calls and clone size are those listed in that table; D and trimming were worked out from the DNA. The sample holds 150,000 to 200,000 clones, roughly 86% seen once. Sequencing was carried out using peripheral blood. This chain links TRBV11-2 with TRBJ1-6, with D possibly matching TRBD1 (6 bases). This sequence was found in a man in his forties with active or convalescent COVID-19. The CDR3 protein is CASSRDRFSPLHF. The CDR3 coding sequence is TGTGCCAGCAGCCGTGACAGGTTTTCACCCCTCCACTTT.